Listed here is a single T cell receptor (beta chain). Its target is unknown. Likely a read error: the CDR3 ends without its conserved phenylalanine or tryptophan. This sample is part of a study of T-cell memory formation after mild COVID-19. Findings of the study overall: What remained unconfirmed was the SARS-CoV-2 specificity of second-wave clones peaking on day 37. Mainly CM and EM harbored the contracting CD4+ clones; mainly EMRA harbored the CD8+ ones. Clones contracting day 15 to 85 were balanced CD4/CD8; later expanders leaned CD4+. That cross-reactive memory joined was suggested by some responding clones appearing in pre-infection memory.

A single record per CDR3 protein comes from TCRdb applying MiXCR to the 5' RACE reads. The table shows roughly 500,000 distinct CDR3 sequences, with around 21% occurring only once. V lost 4 bases and J 4 bases, leaving 17 bases between the germline ends. This CDR3 is 15 amino acids long. Looked up from germline, CDR1 is SGHRS and CDR2 is YFSETQ. This chain connects TRBV5-1 to TRBJ1-1; TRBD1 might be the D (5 bases). The receptor was isolated from an adult woman who had mild COVID-19 (a few samples of this study predate the infection). Cell type and time point are not known. What was sequenced was PBMCs or a T cell subset sorted from them (not recorded which). The CDR3 nucleotides read TGCGCCAGCAGCCCCGGGCAGGGCCTGGGCACTGAAGCTTTCCTT. Its protein product is CASSPGQGLGTEAFL.